What follows describes a single T cell receptor beta chain. V was trimmed by 6 bases and J by 4 bases, leaving 18 bases between them. Germline loops: CDR1 SQVTM, CDR2 ANQGSEA. This CDR3 has 14 amino acids. This sample stems from a study of CD8 T cells in Susac syndrome. An input of about 0.5 to 1 ug of RNA was subjected to reverse transcription using random hexamers. Each CDR3 protein is one row after TCRdb ran MiXCR on the immunoSEQ multiplex PCR reads. There are about 120,000 distinct CDR3 sequences in the sample; 96% occur only once, and over 0.12% lies in the top ten. Input material: CD4+ T cells from PBMCs. This chain uses TRBV29-1 with TRBJ1-1, with a possible D match to TRBD1 (6 bases). This receptor was obtained from a human donor with Susac syndrome. CDR3 region: CSVDHGGLTTEAFF. The CDR3 bases are TGCAGCGTCGATCATGGGGGGCTGACCACTGAAGCTTTCTTT.